The sequence of this T cell receptor beta chain was determined in a study of T cell repertoires in aging, cancer and after chemotherapy. Peripheral blood genomic DNA, not sorted cells or RNA, was the template. Rearranged V-D-J TRB sequences were amplified with a mixed TRB-A/B primer pool. TCRdb re-called the multiplex PCR reads with MiXCR, one entry per CDR3 protein. The sample records roughly 1,800 distinct CDR3 sequences, 45% to 60% being singletons. The V and J ends lost 4 bases and 5 bases, in that order; junction bases with no gene match: 16. CDR1 is MNHEY and CDR2 is SMNVEV in the germline V gene (reference sequence). The CDR3 runs 20 residues. Notes on this clonotype: The target antigen is unknown.

The study's findings and limits: In hematological cancer patients, infiltrated lymphoid organs may have impaired thymic emigration or peripheral T cell expansion. Median generation probability rose over the chemotherapy interval in each cancer cohort, suggesting rebound thymic output.

Sequencing was performed on blood. This rearrangement joins TRBV27 to TRBJ2-5; TRBD2 aligns across 16 bases. The TCR originated in a human donor with a blood cancer. The CDR3 reads CASSSLGLAGGNHAGETQYF. CDR3 sequence (DNA): TGTGCCAGCAGTTCCCTGGGACTAGCGGGAGGGAATCATGCTGGCGAGACCCAGTACTTC.